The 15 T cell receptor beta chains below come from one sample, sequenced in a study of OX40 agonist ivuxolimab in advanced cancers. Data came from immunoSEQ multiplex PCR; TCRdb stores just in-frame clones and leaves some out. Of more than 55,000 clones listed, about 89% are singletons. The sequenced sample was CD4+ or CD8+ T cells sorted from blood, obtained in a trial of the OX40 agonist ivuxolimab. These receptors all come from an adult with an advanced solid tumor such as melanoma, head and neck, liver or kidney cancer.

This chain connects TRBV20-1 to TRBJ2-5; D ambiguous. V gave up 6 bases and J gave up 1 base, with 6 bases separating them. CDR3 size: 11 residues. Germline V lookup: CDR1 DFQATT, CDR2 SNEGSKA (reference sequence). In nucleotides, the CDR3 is TGCAGTGCGGAAGTCCAAGAGACCCAGTACTTC. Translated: CSAEVQETQYF.

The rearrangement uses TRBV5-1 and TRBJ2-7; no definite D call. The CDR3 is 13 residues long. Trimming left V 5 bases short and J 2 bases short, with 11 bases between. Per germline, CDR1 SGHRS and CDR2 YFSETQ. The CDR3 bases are TGCGCCAGCAGGGACCTTCGTGCCTACGAGCAGTACTTC. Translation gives CASRDLRAYEQYF. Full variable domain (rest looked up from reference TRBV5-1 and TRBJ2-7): KAGVTQTPRYLIKTRGQQVTLSCSPISGHRSVSWYQQTPGQGLQFLFEYFSETQRNKGNFPGRFSGRQFSNSRSEMNVSTLELGDSALYLCASRDLRAYEQYFGPGTRLTVT.

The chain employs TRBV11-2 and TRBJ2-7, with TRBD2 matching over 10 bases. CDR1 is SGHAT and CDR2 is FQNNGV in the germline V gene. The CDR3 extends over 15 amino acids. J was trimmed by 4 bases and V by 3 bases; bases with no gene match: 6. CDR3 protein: CASSFSTSGPYEQYF. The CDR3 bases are TGTGCCAGCAGCTTCTCGACTAGCGGGCCGTACGAGCAGTACTTC.

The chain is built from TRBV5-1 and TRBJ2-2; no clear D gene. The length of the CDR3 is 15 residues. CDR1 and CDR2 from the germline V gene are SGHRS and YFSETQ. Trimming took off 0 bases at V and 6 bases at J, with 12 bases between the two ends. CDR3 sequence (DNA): TGCGCCAGCAGCTTGGCCTCAGGCACCCCCGGGGAGCTGTTTTTT. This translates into CASSLASGTPGELFF.

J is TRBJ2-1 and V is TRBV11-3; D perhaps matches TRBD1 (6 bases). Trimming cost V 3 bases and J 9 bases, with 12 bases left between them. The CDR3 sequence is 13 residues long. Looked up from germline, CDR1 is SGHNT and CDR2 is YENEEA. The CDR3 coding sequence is TGTGCCAGCAGCTTTACAGGGCGGTTTGAGCAGTTCTTC. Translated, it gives CASSFTGRFEQFF.

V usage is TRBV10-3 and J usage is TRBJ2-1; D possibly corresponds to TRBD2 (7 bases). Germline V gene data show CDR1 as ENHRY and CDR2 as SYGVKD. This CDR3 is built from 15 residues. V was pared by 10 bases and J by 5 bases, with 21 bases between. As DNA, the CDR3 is TGTGCCACGGGGGGCCGGGGGCTAACAAACAATGAGCAGTTCTTC. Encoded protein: CATGGRGLTNNEQFF.

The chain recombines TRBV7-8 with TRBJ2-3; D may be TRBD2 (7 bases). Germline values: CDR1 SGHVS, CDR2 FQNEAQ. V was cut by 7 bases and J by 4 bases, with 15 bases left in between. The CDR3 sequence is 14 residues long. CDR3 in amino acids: CASKAGGAADTQYF. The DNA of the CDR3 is TGTGCCAGCAAGGCTGGGGGGGCGGCAGATACGCAGTATTTT.

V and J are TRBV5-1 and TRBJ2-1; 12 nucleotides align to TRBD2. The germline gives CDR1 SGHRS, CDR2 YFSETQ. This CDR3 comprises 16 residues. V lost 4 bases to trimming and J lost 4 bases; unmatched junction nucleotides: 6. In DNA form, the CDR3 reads TGCGCCAGCAGCGGGACTAGCGGGCTTGGGTACAATGAGCAGTTCTTC. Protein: CASSGTSGLGYNEQFF.

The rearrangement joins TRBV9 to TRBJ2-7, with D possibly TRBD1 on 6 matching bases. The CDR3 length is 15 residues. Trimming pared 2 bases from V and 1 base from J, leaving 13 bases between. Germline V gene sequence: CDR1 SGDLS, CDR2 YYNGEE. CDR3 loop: CASSVGQGISYEQYF. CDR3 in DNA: TGTGCCAGCAGCGTGGGGCAGGGGATATCCTACGAGCAGTACTTC.

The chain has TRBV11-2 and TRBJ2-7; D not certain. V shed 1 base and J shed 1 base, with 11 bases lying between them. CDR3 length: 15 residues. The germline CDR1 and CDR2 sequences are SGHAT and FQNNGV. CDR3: CASSLGGYQSYEQYF. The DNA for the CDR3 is TGTGCCAGCAGCTTAGGAGGATACCAATCCTACGAGCAGTACTTC.

CDR3 DNA sequence: TGTGCCAGCAGCCCAACCTCCGGGTTGGGGACCTACGAGCAGTACTTC. It translates to CASSPTSGLGTYEQYF. The genes are TRBV11-3 and TRBJ2-7; no clear D. Germline loops: CDR1 SGHNT, CDR2 YENEEA. The V end lost 5 bases, the J end lost 2 bases, and 19 bases lay between the germline ends. The CDR3 is 16 amino acids.

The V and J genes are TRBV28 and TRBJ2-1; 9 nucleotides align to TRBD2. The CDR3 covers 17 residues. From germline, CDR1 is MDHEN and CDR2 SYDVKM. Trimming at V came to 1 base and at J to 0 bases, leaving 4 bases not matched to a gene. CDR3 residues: CASSLLAGAGSYNEQFF. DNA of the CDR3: TGTGCCAGCAGTTTATTAGCGGGAGCCGGCTCCTACAATGAGCAGTTCTTC.

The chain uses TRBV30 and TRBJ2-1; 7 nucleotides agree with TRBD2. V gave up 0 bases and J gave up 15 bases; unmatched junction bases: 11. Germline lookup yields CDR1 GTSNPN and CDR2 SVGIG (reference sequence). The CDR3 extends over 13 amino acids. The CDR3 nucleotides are TGTGCCTGGAGTGTACAAGAGGGAGGGCCCCCGTTCTTC. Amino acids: CAWSVQEGGPPFF. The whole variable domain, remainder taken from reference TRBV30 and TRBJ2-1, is SQTIHQWPATLVQPVGSPLSLECTVEGTSNPNLYWYRQAAGRGLQLLFYSVGIGQISSEVPQNLSASRPQDRQFILSSKKLLLSDSGFYLCAWSVQEGGPPFFGPGTRLTVL.

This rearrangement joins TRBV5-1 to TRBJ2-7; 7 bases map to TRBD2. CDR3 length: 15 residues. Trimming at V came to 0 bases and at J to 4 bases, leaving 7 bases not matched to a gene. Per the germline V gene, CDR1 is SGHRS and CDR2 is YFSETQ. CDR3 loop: CASSLEGGSGYEQYF. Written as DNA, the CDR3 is TGCGCCAGCAGCTTGGAGGGCGGGAGCGGTTACGAGCAGTACTTC.

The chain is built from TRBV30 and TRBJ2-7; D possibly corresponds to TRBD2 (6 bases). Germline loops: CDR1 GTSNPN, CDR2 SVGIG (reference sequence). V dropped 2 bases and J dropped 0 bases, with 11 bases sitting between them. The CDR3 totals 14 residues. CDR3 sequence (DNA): TGTGCCTGGAGTCGGGGAGGCACCTCCTACGAGCAGTACTTC. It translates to CAWSRGGTSYEQYF. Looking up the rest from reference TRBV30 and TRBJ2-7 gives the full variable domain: SQTIHQWPATLVQPVGSPLSLECTVEGTSNPNLYWYRQAAGRGLQLLFYSVGIGQISSEVPQNLSASRPQDRQFILSSKKLLLSDSGFYLCAWSRGGTSYEQYFGPGTRLTVT.